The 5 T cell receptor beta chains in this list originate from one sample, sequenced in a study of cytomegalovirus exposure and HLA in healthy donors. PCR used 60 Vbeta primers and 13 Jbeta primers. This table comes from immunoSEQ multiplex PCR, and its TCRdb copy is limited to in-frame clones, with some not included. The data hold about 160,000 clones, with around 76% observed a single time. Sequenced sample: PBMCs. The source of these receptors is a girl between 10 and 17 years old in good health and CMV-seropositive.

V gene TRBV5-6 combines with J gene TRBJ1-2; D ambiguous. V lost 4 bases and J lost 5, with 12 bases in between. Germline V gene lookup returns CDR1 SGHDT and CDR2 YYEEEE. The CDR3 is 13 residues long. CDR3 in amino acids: CASSQRESYGYTF. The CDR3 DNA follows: TGTGCCAGCAGCCAACGCGAGAGTTATGGCTACACCTTC.

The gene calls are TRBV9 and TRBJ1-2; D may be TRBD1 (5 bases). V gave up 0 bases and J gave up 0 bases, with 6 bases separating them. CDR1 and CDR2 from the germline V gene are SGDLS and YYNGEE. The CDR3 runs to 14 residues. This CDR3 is CASSVGQTNYGYTF. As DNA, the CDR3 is TGTGCCAGCAGCGTAGGACAGACTAACTATGGCTACACCTTC.

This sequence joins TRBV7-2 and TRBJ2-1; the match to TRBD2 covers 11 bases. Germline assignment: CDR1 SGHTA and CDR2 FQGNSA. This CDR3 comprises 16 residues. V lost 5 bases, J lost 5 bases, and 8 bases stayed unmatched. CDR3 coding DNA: TGTGCCAGCAGCCGCCCTAGCGGGAGGTTCAACAATGAGCAGTTCTTC. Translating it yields CASSRPSGRFNNEQFF. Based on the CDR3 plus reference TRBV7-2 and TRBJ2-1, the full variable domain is GAGVSQSPSNKVTEKGKDVELRCDPISGHTALYWYRQSLGQGLEFLIYFQGNSAPDKSGLPSDRFSAERTGGSVSTLTIQRTQQEDSAVYLCASSRPSGRFNNEQFFGPGTRLTVL.

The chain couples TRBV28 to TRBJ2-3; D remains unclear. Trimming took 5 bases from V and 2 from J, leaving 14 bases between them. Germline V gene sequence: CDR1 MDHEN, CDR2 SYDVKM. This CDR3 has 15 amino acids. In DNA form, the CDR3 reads TGTGCCAGCAGTCTACCCTTAGCCAACACAGATACGCAGTATTTT. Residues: CASSLPLANTDTQYF.

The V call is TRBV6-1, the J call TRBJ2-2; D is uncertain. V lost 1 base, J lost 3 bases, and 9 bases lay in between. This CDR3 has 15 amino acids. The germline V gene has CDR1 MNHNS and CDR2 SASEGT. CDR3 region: CASSEESYYTGELFF. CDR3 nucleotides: TGTGCCAGCAGTGAAGAGAGCTACTACACCGGGGAGCTGTTTTTT.